The 19 T cell receptor beta chains given below trace back to one sample, sequenced in a study of blood T cell repertoires in COVID-19 (dated by TCRdb to the early 2020s). Libraries came from the immunoSEQ multiplex PCR assay. The table comes from immuneACCESS by way of TCRdb, which keeps in-frame sequences with V and J called. Part of the clones is missing from these tables; in studies checked, under half for an unresolved V gene and the rest for unknown reasons. This sample gives fewer than 250,000 clones in total; 80% to 85% of them show up just once. Clones ranked in the top ten supply roughly a tenth of the sample. Source material: peripheral blood. The receptor set was obtained from a woman older than 75 with COVID-19, enrolled during active disease.

The sample holds one count of this clone. The rearrangement uses TRBV9 and TRBJ2-1; 11 nucleotides align to TRBD1. The CDR3 extends over 15 amino acids. The junction had 1 base not matched to a gene; V was cut back by 3 bases and J by 2 bases. Germline V CDR1 and CDR2: SGDLS, YYNGEE. CDR3 protein: CASSEGQGAYNEQFF. The CDR3 coding sequence is TGTGCCAGCAGCGAGGGACAGGGGGCCTACAATGAGCAGTTCTTC.

This chain uses TRBV28 with TRBJ2-7; weak D call: TRBD1 (5 bases). Germline V CDR1 and CDR2: MDHEN, SYDVKM. V was shortened by 2 bases and J by 5 bases, with 13 bases between the two germline ends. This CDR3 has 14 amino acids. The CDR3 reads CASSLTRALNEQYF. In DNA, the CDR3 is TGTGCCAGCAGTTTAACCAGGGCTCTCAACGAGCAGTACTTC.

A single count supports this clone. An end of the junction does not agree with germline; a read error may underlie this. Additional DNA sequences in this sample encode the identical CDR3. The rearrangement links TRBV6-5 to TRBJ2-7; no clear D. The CDR3 is made up of 14 amino acids. Germline V gene lookup returns CDR1 MNHEY and CDR2 SVGAGI. As DNA, the CDR3 is TGCGCCAGCAGTACCCAGATAAAACTCGGGGAGCAGTACTTC. The encoded protein is CASSTQIKLGEQYF.

The chain carries TRBV28 and TRBJ1-1; D unclear. Trimming removed 4 bases from V and 3 bases from J, with 6 bases in between. Germline V gene data show CDR1 as MDHEN and CDR2 as SYDVKM. The CDR3 runs 12 residues. The CDR3 loop reads CASSSQYTEAFF. As DNA, the CDR3 is TGTGCCAGCAGTTCCCAATACACTGAAGCTTTCTTT.

The V and J genes are TRBV7-9 and TRBJ2-7, with no clear D. This CDR3 is built from 14 residues. Germline-derived CDR1 and CDR2 are SEHNR and FQNEAQ (reference sequence). Trimming pared 5 bases from V and 1 base from J, leaving 12 bases between. The CDR3 loop is CASSPGPASYEQYF. DNA of the CDR3: TGTGCCAGCAGCCCTGGGCCAGCTTCCTACGAGCAGTACTTC.

CDR3 in amino acids: CASSQGGSQKLFF. The DNA of the CDR3 is TGTGCCAGCAGCCAAGGTGGCAGTCAAAAACTGTTTTTT. V is TRBV3-1 (or the pseudogene TRBV3-2) and J is TRBJ1-4, with D hard to call. The CDR3 has 13 amino acids. The V and J ends lost 1 base and 9 bases respectively, with 9 bases between them. Per germline, CDR1 LGHDT and CDR2 YNNKEL (reference sequence).

This sequence joins TRBV7-6 and TRBJ2-2, with a tentative D call TRBD1 (6 bases). V dropped 1 base and J dropped 8 bases, with 8 bases sitting between them. Germline assignment: CDR1 SGHVS and CDR2 FNYEAQ. CDR3 length: 13 residues. CDR3 in amino acids: CASSLGDRGELFF. The DNA of the CDR3 is TGTGCCAGCAGCTTAGGAGACAGGGGGGAGCTGTTTTTT.

In this sample, this clone turned up once. The chain uses TRBV6-5 and TRBJ1-4; 7 bases are a match to TRBD1. The V segment lost 9 bases and the J segment 5 bases; nucleotides outside the gene matches: 3. The CDR3 is made up of 12 amino acids. Germline V gives CDR1 MNHEY, CDR2 SVGAGI. CDR3 nucleotide sequence: TGTGCCAGGGAGGGGGCGAATGAAAAACTGTTTTTT. It encodes CAREGANEKLFF.

The chain uses TRBV6-5 and TRBJ2-7, with 7 positions matching TRBD2. Germline CDR1 MNHEY, CDR2 SVGAGI. The CDR3 totals 16 residues. V lost 0 bases to trimming and J lost 2 bases; unmatched junction nucleotides: 7. The CDR3 spells CASSYSQPAGTYEQYF. In DNA form, the CDR3 reads TGTGCCAGCAGTTACTCGCAGCCAGCGGGGACCTACGAGCAGTACTTC.

This sequence joins TRBV25-1 and TRBJ2-2; D ambiguous. Germline V CDR1 and CDR2: MGHDK, SYGVNS. CDR3 length equals 15 residues. The V end was cut by 1 base, the J end by 1 base, with 7 bases between. CDR3 sequence (DNA): TGTGCCAGCAGTGAATTCGGGTTGAACACCGGGGAGCTGTTTTTT. Its translation is CASSEFGLNTGELFF.

The chain links TRBV10-3 to TRBJ1-6; TRBD1 matches at 7 bases. The junction had 2 bases not matched to a gene; V was cut back by 4 bases and J by 8 bases. In germline, CDR1 is ENHRY, CDR2 SYGVKD. The CDR3 extends over 13 amino acids. Here the CDR3 DNA reads TGTGCCATCAGTGGACAGGGTGATTCACCCCTCCACTTT. Amino acids: CAISGQGDSPLHF.

The chain carries TRBV30 and TRBJ2-5; the D gene is possibly TRBD2 (7 bases). The CDR3 runs 12 residues. Trimming removed 3 bases at V and 5 bases at J, with 10 bases between. Per the germline V gene, CDR1 is GTSNPN and CDR2 is SVGIG (reference sequence). The CDR3 bases are TGTGCCTGGAGACAGGGAGGGGAGACCCAGTACTTC. This gives the protein CAWRQGGETQYF.

About this clone: One end of the junction fails to match germline, which may point to a read error. V usage is TRBV30 and J usage is TRBJ1-1, with TRBD1 identical over 7 bases. The CDR3 length is 15 residues. Germline values: CDR1 GTSNPN, CDR2 SVGIG (reference sequence). The DNA for the CDR3 is TGTGCCTGGGGTGTAGGGGGCGCCCCGGGCACTGAAGCTTTCTTT. It translates to CAWGVGGAPGTEAFF. Using reference TRBV30 and TRBJ1-1 for the parts outside the CDR3, the full variable domain is SQTIHQWPATLVQPVGSPLSLECTVEGTSNPNLYWYRQAAGRGLQLLFYSVGIGQISSEVPQNLSASRPQDRQFILSSKKLLLSDSGFYLCAWGVGGAPGTEAFFGQGTRLTVV.

The chain couples TRBV30 to TRBJ1-5, with no clear D. Germline CDR1 reads GTSNPN; CDR2 reads SVGIG (reference sequence). Trimming stripped 1 base from V and 4 bases from J, with 5 bases between. This CDR3 is built from 12 residues. CDR3 residues: CAWSDGNQPQHF. For the CDR3, the DNA is TGTGCCTGGAGTGACGGGAATCAGCCCCAGCATTTT.

The gene calls are TRBV29-1 and TRBJ1-2; D is ambiguous. Per germline, CDR1 SQVTM and CDR2 ANQGSEA. Trimming took 5 bases from V and 4 from J, leaving 8 bases between them. The CDR3 runs to 11 residues. DNA of the CDR3: TGCAGCGTTCTAGGAATCTATGGCTACACCTTC. Its protein is CSVLGIYGYTF.

J is TRBJ1-6 and V is TRBV27; 10 bases line up with TRBD1. This CDR3 spans 15 amino acids. Germline loops: CDR1 MNHEY, CDR2 SMNVEV (reference sequence). The V segment lost 3 bases and the J segment 10 bases; nucleotides outside the gene matches: 6. The CDR3 protein is CASSFLGGQGSPLHF. The CDR3, as DNA: TGTGCCAGCAGTTTCCTCGGGGGACAGGGGTCACCCCTCCACTTT.

The chain's CDR3 is CASKNGGQETQYF. In DNA, the CDR3 is TGTGCCAGCAAAAATGGGGGGCAAGAGACCCAGTACTTC. V is TRBV11-2 and J is TRBJ2-5, with a tentative D call TRBD2 (6 bases). Germline CDR1 reads SGHAT; CDR2 reads FQNNGV. The CDR3 totals 13 residues. Trimming cost V 7 bases and J 2 bases, with 11 bases left between them. The whole variable domain, filled in from reference TRBV11-2 and TRBJ2-5, reads EAGVAQSPRYKIIEKRQSVAFWCNPISGHATLYWYQQILGQGPKLLIQFQNNGVVDDSQLPKDRFSAERLKGVDSTLKIQPAKLEDSAVYLCASKNGGQETQYFGPGTRLLVL.

The chain joins TRBV7-6 to TRBJ1-1; perhaps TRBD1 as D (5 bases). This CDR3 contains 14 residues. Germline CDR1 and CDR2: SGHVS and FNYEAQ. V gave up 1 base and J gave up 4 bases, with 10 bases separating them. As DNA, the CDR3 is TGTGCCAGCAGCTTAGTCGGGGGGAGCACTGAAGCTTTCTTT. Its protein product is CASSLVGGSTEAFF.

The chain employs TRBV2 and TRBJ2-5, with 11 bases fitting TRBD2. CDR3 length: 15 amino acids. Germline V gene data show CDR1 as SNHLY and CDR2 as FYNNEI. J lost 2 bases, V lost 5 bases, and 4 bases had no gene match. The CDR3 region is CASSQLAGVQETQYF. Here the CDR3 DNA reads TGTGCCAGCAGTCAACTAGCGGGGGTACAAGAGACCCAGTACTTC.